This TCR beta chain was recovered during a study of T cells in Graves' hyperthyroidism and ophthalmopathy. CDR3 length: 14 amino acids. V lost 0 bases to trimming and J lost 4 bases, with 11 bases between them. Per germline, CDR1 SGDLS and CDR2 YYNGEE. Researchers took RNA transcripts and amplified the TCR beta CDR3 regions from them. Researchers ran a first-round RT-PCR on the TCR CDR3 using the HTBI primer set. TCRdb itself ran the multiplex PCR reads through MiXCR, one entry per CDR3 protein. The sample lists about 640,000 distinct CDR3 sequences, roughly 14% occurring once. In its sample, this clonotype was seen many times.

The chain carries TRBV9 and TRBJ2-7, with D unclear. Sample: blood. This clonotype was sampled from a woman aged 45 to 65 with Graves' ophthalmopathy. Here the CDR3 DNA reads TGTGCCAGCAGCGTAGATGGTTCCGTTTACGAGCAGTACTTC. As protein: CASSVDGSVYEQYF.